These 17 T cell receptor beta chains came from one sample sequenced in a study of blood T cell repertoires in COVID-19. Clones were sequenced by immunoSEQ multiplex PCR, and TCRdb holds only the in-frame ones, with some missing. The table lists about 58,000 clones, over 75% of them singletons. The sequenced material came from peripheral blood. The receptors stem from a man aged 35-49 years with active COVID-19.

The chain recombines TRBV19 with TRBJ1-5, with no clear D. Per germline, CDR1 LNHDA and CDR2 SQIVND (reference sequence). Between the trimmed V and J ends, which lost 6 bases and 0 bases, there was a span of 9 bases. CDR3 size: 14 residues. CDR3 region: CASRGSHSNQPQHF. The CDR3 DNA reads TGTGCCAGTAGGGGCAGTCATAGCAATCAGCCCCAGCATTTT.

The V call is TRBV12-3 or TRBV12-4, the J call TRBJ1-2, with D tentatively TRBD1 (6 bases). This CDR3 region has 13 residues. V dropped 5 bases and J dropped 5 bases, with 12 bases sitting between them. The CDR3 region has the DNA TGTGCCAGCAGTACAAACCAGGGGTATGGCTACACCTTC. This encodes CASSTNQGYGYTF.

The rearrangement links TRBV27 to TRBJ1-4; D uncertain. The germline V and J ends were trimmed by 4 bases and 5 bases, with 11 bases remaining between them. The CDR3 contains 14 residues. Germline-derived CDR1 and CDR2 are MNHEY and SMNVEV (reference sequence). CDR3 DNA sequence: TGTGCCAGCAGTTATGGCGGGTTGAATGAAAAACTGTTTTTT. It specifies CASSYGGLNEKLFF.

V gene TRBV7-9 combines with J gene TRBJ2-3; the match to TRBD1 covers 11 bases. The V segment lost 5 bases and the J segment 4 bases; nucleotides outside the gene matches: 8. Germline V gives CDR1 SEHNR, CDR2 FQNEAQ (reference sequence). The CDR3 consists of 16 residues. CDR3 in amino acids: CASSRPDRGLADTQYF. As DNA, the CDR3 is TGTGCCAGCAGCCGCCCGGACAGGGGGCTCGCAGATACGCAGTATTTT.

The chain recombines TRBV28 with TRBJ2-2; 15 bases fit TRBD2. Germline-derived CDR1 and CDR2 are MDHEN and SYDVKM. The CDR3 is 16 residues long. The ends lost 5 bases at V and 4 bases at J; junction bases unmatched: 2. The CDR3 reads CASSRTSGRVTGELFF. In nucleotides, the CDR3 is TGTGCCAGCAGTCGGACTAGCGGGAGGGTCACCGGGGAGCTGTTTTTT.

The DNA for the CDR3 is TGTGCCATCAGTGAGCGACGGACTAGCGGGAGGGCAAGGGGCTCGACAGATACGCAGTATTTT. This translates into CAISERRTSGRARGSTDTQYF. The chain has TRBV10-3 and TRBJ2-3; TRBD2 matches at 15 bases. Per the germline V gene, CDR1 is ENHRY and CDR2 is SYGVKD. Unmatched junction bases numbered 15, after V lost 2 bases and J lost 3 bases. This CDR3 comprises 21 residues.

The V call is TRBV5-1, the J call TRBJ1-1; D might be TRBD1 (5 bases). This CDR3 is 16 amino acids long. CDR1 SGHRS and CDR2 YFSETQ come from the germline V gene. With 0 bases removed from V and 4 bases from J, the gap between germline ends came to 16 bases. For the CDR3, the DNA is TGCGCCAGCAGCTTGGGAATGGGTGGGGGAGGCACTGAAGCTTTCTTT. It translates to CASSLGMGGGGTEAFF.

The J gene is TRBJ1-5, the V gene TRBV5-1, with D uncertain. CDR1 SGHRS and CDR2 YFSETQ come from the germline V gene. Trimming removed 4 bases from V and 7 bases from J, with 18 bases in between. This CDR3 contains 15 residues. The CDR3 sequence: CASSPEGGDFQPQHF. The CDR3 DNA reads as TGCGCCAGCAGCCCGGAAGGCGGCGATTTCCAGCCCCAGCATTTT.

This chain connects TRBV24-1 to TRBJ2-1; 7 bases align to TRBD1. This CDR3 has 13 amino acids. V was pared by 9 bases and J by 1 base, with 2 bases of the junction left unmatched. The germline V gene has CDR1 KGHDR and CDR2 SFDVKD. Here the CDR3 DNA reads TGTGCCACCGAGACAGGGTCCTACAATGAGCAGTTCTTC. This sequence encodes CATETGSYNEQFF.

This clone has only a few counts. The V call is TRBV5-1, the J call TRBJ2-1; no clear D. The CDR3 extends over 16 amino acids. The germline CDR1 and CDR2 sequences are SGHRS and YFSETQ. V lost 0 bases and J 1 base, leaving 11 bases between the germline ends. Written as DNA, the CDR3 is TGCGCCAGCAGCTTGGGGCTAGTTATGTCCTACAATGAGCAGTTCTTC. It yields the protein CASSLGLVMSYNEQFF.

This chain links TRBV6-1 with TRBJ2-1, with TRBD1 matching 9 bases. J gave up 8 bases and V 1 base, and 6 bases lay outside the gene matches. This CDR3 comprises 15 residues. Germline-derived CDR1 and CDR2 are MNHNS and SASEGT. The CDR3 nucleotides read TGTGCCAGCAGTGAAGTGGGACAGGGCTTATATGAGCAGTTCTTC. It translates to CASSEVGQGLYEQFF.

The CDR3 reads CASNRDFMGTDTQYF. The CDR3 nucleotides read TGTGCCAGCAACCGGGACTTTATGGGGACAGATACGCAGTATTTT. The chain links TRBV7-9 to TRBJ2-3, with D possibly matching TRBD2 (6 bases). V was cut by 7 bases and J by 3 bases, with 17 bases left in between. Per germline, CDR1 SEHNR and CDR2 FQNEAQ (reference sequence). The CDR3 covers 15 residues.

V is TRBV3-1 (or the pseudogene TRBV3-2) and J is TRBJ2-2; 8 nucleotides align to TRBD2. Germline CDR1 LGHDT, CDR2 YNNKEL (reference sequence). The junction had 11 bases not matched to a gene; V was cut back by 5 bases and J by 6 bases. The CDR3 is 16 residues long. CDR3 coding DNA: TGTGCCAGCAGCAATTCAGCGGGAGTTGACGCCGGGGAGCTGTTTTTT. It codes for CASSNSAGVDAGELFF.

The rearrangement uses TRBV13 and TRBJ2-7; D is perhaps TRBD2 (6 bases). The CDR3 length is 15 residues. Germline V gene lookup returns CDR1 PRHDT and CDR2 FYEKMQ (reference sequence). V was trimmed by 5 bases and J by 5 bases, leaving 19 bases between them. In nucleotides, the CDR3 is TGTGCCAGCAGCCCCCGGGACTCCATCGTGGACGAGCAGTACTTC. This translates into CASSPRDSIVDEQYF.

This chain joins TRBV28 and TRBJ1-4, with a tentative D call TRBD1 (6 bases). The CDR3 runs 13 residues. V lost 3 bases and J lost 7, with 9 bases in between. Germline CDR1 is MDHEN and CDR2 is SYDVKM. The CDR3 nucleotides read TGTGCCAGCAGTTTGTGGGGGCTTGAAAAACTGTTTTTT. This translates into CASSLWGLEKLFF.

This clone was observed a handful of times. The chain uses TRBV19 and TRBJ1-1, with TRBD1 matching 8 bases. The CDR3 has 13 amino acids. The V gene end was trimmed by 7 bases and the J gene end by 7 bases; junction bases not matched to a gene: 8. CDR1 and CDR2 (germline): LNHDA, SQIVND (reference sequence). The CDR3 region has the DNA TGTGCCAGTATCGGGGACAGGAGGCATGAAGCTTTCTTT. Encoded protein: CASIGDRRHEAFF.

The chain recombines TRBV30 with TRBJ1-6; 9 bases agree with TRBD1. Germline CDR1 and CDR2: GTSNPN and SVGIG (reference sequence). The CDR3 is made up of 14 amino acids. V lost 2 bases to trimming and J lost 5 bases; unmatched junction nucleotides: 1. The CDR3 loop is CAWSRQGDNSPLHF. DNA of the CDR3: TGTGCCTGGAGTCGACAGGGGGATAATTCACCCCTCCACTTT.